The subject of this entry is one T cell receptor (beta chain). This sample was taken from a study of blood T cell repertoires in COVID-19. Study in general: Both acute and convalescent COVID-19 samples were obtained from the United States, Italy and Spain.

In the original processing: For nucleated cells, counts were estimated from reference gene primer amplification. Using immunoSEQ multiplex PCR, the repertoire was profiled, and TCRdb retains in-frame clones only, with some absent. That table furnishes V, J and clone size, whereas the DNA furnished D and trimming. The sample holds 340,000 or so clones, 65% to 90% seen once. Trimming stripped 3 bases from V and 0 bases from J, with 17 bases between. The V gene's germline CDR1 is KGHDR and CDR2 SFDVKD. This CDR3 contains 19 residues. The chain carries TRBV24-1 and TRBJ2-6; maybe TRBD1 (6 bases). The origin of this receptor is a woman in her forties with acute COVID-19. Sequencing was performed on PBMCs or T cells enriched from blood (not recorded which). The CDR3 sequence is CATSDNREPPFSGANVLTF. The CDR3 DNA reads TGTGCCACCAGTGATAACAGGGAACCCCCTTTCTCTGGGGCCAACGTCCTGACTTTC.